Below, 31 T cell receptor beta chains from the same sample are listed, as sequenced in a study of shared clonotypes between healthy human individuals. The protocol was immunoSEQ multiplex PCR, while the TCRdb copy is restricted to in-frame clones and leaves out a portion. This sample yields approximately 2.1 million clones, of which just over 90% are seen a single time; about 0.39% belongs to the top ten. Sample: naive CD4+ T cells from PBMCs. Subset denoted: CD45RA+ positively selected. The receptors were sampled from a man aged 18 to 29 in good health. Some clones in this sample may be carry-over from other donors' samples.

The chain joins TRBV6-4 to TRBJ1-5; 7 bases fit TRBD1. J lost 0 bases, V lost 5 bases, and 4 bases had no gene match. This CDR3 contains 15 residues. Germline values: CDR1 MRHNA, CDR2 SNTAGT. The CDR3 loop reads CASSQQGNSNQPQHF. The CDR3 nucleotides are TGTGCCAGCAGTCAACAGGGGAATAGCAATCAGCCCCAGCATTTT.

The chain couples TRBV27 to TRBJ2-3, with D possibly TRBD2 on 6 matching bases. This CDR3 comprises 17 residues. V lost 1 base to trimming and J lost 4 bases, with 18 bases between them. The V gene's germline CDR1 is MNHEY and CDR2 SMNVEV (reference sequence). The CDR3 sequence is CASSLFTGGKVADTQYF. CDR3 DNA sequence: TGTGCCAGCAGTTTATTCACTGGCGGGAAGGTAGCAGATACGCAGTATTTT.

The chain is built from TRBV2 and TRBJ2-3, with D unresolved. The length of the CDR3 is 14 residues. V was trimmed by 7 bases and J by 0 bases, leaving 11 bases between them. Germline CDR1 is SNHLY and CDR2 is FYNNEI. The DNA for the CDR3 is TGTGCCAGCAAGTACGGATCTAGCACAGATACGCAGTATTTT. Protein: CASKYGSSTDTQYF.

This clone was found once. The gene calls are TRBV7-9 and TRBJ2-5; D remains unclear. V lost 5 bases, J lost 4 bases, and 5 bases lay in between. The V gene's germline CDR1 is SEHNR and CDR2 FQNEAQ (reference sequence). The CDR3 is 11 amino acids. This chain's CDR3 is CASSDTETQYF. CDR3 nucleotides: TGTGCCAGCAGCGATACAGAGACCCAGTACTTC. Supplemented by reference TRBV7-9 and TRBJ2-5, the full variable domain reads DTGVSQNPRHKITKRGQNVTFRCDPISEHNRLYWYRQTLGQGPEFLTYFQNEAQLEKSRLLSDRFSAERPKGSFSTLEIQRTEQGDSAMYLCASSDTETQYFGPGTRLLVL.

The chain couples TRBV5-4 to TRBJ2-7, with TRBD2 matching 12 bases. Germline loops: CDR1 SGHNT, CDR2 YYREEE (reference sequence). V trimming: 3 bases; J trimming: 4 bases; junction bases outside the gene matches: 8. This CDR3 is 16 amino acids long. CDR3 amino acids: CASSSRLAGAYYEQYF. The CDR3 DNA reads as TGTGCCAGCAGCTCGAGACTAGCGGGAGCATATTACGAGCAGTACTTC.

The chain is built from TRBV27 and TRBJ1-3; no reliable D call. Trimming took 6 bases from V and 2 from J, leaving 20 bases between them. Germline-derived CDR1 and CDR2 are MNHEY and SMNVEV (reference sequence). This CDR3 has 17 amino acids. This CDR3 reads CASSILIAMDPGNTIYF. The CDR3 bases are TGTGCCAGCAGCATTCTGATCGCAATGGATCCTGGAAACACCATATATTTT.

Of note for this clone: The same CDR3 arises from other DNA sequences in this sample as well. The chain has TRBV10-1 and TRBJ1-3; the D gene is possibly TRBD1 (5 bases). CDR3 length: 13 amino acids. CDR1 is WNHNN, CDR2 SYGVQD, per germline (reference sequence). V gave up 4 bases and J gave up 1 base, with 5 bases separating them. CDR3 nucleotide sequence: TGCGCCAGCAGTGGACAGTCTGGAAACACCATATATTTT. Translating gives CASSGQSGNTIYF.

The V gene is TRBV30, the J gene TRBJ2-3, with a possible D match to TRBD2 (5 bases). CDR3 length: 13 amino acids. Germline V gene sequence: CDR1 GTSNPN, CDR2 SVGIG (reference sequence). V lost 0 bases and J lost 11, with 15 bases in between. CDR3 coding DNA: TGTGCCTGGAGTGTATGGCGGGCCCCCTGGCAGTATTTT. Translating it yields CAWSVWRAPWQYF.

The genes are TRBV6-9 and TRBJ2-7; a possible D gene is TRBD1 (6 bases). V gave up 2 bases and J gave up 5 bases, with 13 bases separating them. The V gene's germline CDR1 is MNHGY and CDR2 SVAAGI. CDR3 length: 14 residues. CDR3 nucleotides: TGTGCCAGCAGTTATCCGGGACAATCCGACGAGCAGTACTTC. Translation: CASSYPGQSDEQYF.

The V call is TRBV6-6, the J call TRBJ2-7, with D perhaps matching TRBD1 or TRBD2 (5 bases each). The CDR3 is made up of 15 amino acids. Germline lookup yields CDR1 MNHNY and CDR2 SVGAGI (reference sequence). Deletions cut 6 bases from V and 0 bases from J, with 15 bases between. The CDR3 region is CASRPFWGSSYEQYF. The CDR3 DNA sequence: TGTGCCAGCAGGCCCTTTTGGGGGAGCTCCTACGAGCAGTACTTC.

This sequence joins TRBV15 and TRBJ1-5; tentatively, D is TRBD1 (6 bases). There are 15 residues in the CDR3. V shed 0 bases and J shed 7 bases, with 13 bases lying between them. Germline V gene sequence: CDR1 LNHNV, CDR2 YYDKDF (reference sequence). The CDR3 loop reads CATSREFRGGQPQHF. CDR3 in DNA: TGTGCCACCAGCAGAGAGTTCAGGGGTGGACAGCCCCAGCATTTT.

This chain's CDR3 is CASTNSGGEETQYF. In DNA form, the CDR3 reads TGTGCCAGCACGAATAGCGGGGGAGAAGAGACCCAGTACTTC. This chain joins TRBV7-9 and TRBJ2-5, with TRBD2 matching 9 bases. J was trimmed by 3 bases and V by 7 bases; bases with no gene match: 6. Germline V gives CDR1 SEHNR, CDR2 FQNEAQ (reference sequence). CDR3 length: 14 amino acids.

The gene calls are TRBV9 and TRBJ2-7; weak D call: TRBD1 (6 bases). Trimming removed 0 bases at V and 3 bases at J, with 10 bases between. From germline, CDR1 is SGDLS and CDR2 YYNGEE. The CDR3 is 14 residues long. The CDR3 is CASSVDVGGYEQYF. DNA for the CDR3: TGTGCCAGCAGCGTAGACGTAGGGGGCTACGAGCAGTACTTC.

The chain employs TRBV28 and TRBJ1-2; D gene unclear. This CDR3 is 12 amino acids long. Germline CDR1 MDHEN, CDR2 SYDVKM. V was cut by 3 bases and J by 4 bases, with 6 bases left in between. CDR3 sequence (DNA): TGTGCCAGCAGTTTGGAGACCTATGGCTACACCTTC. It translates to CASSLETYGYTF.

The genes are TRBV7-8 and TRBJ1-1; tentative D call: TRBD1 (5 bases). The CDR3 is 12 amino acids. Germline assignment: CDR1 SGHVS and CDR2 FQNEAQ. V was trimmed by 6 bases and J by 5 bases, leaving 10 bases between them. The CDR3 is CASRQTETEAFF. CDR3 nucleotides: TGTGCCAGCAGACAGACAGAGACTGAAGCTTTCTTT.

The CDR3 protein is CASTPRDRDGYTF. As DNA, the CDR3 is TGTGCCAGCACCCCCCGGGACAGGGACGGCTACACCTTC. V is TRBV28 and J is TRBJ1-2; 9 bases line up with TRBD1. Trimming cost V 7 bases and J 8 bases; bases outside gene matches: 8. CDR1 is MDHEN and CDR2 is SYDVKM in the germline V gene. This CDR3 comprises 13 residues.

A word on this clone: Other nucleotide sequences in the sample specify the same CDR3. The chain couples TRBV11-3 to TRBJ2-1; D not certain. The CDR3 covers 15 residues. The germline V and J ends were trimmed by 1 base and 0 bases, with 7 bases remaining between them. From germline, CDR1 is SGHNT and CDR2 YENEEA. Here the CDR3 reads CASSLGESSYNEQFF. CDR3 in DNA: TGTGCCAGCAGCTTAGGGGAAAGCTCCTACAATGAGCAGTTCTTC.

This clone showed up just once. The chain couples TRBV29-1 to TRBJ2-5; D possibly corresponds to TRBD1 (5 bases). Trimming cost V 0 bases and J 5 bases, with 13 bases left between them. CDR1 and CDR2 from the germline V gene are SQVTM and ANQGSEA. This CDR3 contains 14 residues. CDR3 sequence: CSVEDPRVRETQYF. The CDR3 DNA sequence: TGCAGCGTTGAAGATCCCAGGGTTCGGGAGACCCAGTACTTC. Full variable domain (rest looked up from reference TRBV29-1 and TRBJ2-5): SAVISQKPSRDICQRGTSLTIQCQVDSQVTMMFWYRQQPGQSLTLIATANQGSEATYESGFVIDKFPISRPNLTFSTLTVSNMSPEDSSIYLCSVEDPRVRETQYFGPGTRLLVL.

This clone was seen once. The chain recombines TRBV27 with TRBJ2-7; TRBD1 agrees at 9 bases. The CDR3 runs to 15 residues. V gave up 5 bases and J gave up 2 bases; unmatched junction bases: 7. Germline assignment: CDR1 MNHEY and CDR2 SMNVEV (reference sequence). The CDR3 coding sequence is TGTGCCAGCAGTAGAGGGGGACAGGGAACCTACGAGCAGTACTTC. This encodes CASSRGGQGTYEQYF.

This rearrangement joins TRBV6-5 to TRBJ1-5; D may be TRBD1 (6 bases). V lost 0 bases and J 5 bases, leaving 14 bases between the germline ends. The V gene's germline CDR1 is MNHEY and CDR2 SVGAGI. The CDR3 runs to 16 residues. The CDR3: CASSYSNPGGYQPQHF. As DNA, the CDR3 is TGTGCCAGCAGTTACTCGAATCCGGGGGGCTATCAGCCCCAGCATTTT.

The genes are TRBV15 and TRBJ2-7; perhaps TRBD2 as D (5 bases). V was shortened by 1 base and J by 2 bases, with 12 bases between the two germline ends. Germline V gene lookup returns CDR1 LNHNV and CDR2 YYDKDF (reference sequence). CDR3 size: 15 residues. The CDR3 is CATSRGLTITYEQYF. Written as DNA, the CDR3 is TGTGCCACCAGCAGAGGGCTGACTATAACCTACGAGCAGTACTTC.

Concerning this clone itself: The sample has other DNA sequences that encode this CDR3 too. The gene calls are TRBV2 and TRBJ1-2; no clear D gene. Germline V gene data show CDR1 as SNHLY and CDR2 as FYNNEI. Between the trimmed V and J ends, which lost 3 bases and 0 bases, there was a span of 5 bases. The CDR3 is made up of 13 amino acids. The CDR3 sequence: CASSDGANYGYTF. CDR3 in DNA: TGTGCCAGCAGTGATGGTGCTAACTATGGCTACACCTTC.

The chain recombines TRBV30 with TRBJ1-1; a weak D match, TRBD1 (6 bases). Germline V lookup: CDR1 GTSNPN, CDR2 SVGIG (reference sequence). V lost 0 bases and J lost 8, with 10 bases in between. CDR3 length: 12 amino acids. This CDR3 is CAWSVGGSEAFF. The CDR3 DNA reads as TGTGCCTGGAGTGTCGGGGGCTCGGAAGCTTTCTTT.

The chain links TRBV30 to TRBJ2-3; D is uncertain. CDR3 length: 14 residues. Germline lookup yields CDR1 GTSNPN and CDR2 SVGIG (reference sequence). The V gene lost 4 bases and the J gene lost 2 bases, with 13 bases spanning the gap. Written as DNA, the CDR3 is TGTGCCTGGAACTTCCTCAGGATCACAGATACGCAGTATTTT. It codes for CAWNFLRITDTQYF.

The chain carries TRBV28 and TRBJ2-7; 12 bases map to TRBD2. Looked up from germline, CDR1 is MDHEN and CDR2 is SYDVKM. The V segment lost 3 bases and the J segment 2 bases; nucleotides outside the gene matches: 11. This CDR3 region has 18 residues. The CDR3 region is CASSLLAGGPTVPYEQYF. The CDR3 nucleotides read TGTGCCAGCAGTTTGCTAGCGGGAGGGCCGACAGTCCCCTACGAGCAGTACTTC.

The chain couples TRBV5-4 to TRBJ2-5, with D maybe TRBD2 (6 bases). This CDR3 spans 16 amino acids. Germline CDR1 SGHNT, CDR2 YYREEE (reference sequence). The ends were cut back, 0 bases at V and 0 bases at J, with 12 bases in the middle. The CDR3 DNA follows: TGTGCCAGCAGCTTGGGAGCGGGCGCCAACCAAGAGACCCAGTACTTC. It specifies CASSLGAGANQETQYF.

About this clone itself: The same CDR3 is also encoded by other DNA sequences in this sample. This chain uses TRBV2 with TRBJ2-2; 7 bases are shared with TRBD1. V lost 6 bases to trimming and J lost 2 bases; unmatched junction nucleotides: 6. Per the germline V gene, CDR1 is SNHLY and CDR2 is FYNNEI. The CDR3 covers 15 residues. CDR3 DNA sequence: TGTGCCAGCAGCGAACAGGGGCTAAACACCGGGGAGCTGTTTTTT. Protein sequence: CASSEQGLNTGELFF.

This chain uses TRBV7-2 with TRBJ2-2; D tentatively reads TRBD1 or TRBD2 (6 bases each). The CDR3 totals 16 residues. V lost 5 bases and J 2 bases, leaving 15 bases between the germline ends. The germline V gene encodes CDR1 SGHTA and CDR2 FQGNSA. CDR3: CASSPKGGLNTGELFF. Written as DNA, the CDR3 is TGTGCCAGCAGCCCAAAGGGGGGCTTAAACACCGGGGAGCTGTTTTTT.

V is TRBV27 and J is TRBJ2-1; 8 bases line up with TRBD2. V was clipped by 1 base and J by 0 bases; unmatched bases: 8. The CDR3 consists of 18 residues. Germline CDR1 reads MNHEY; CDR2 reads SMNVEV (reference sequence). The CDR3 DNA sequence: TGTGCCAGCAGTTTATTGGTTGGCGGGGGGAACTCCTACAATGAGCAGTTCTTC. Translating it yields CASSLLVGGGNSYNEQFF.

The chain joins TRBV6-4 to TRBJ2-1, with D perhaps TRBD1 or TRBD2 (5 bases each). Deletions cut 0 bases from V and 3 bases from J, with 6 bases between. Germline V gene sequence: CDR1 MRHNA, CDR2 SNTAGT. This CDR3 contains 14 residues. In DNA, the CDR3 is TGTGCCAGCAGTGACTCGGGGGACTACAATGAGCAGTTCTTC. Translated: CASSDSGDYNEQFF.

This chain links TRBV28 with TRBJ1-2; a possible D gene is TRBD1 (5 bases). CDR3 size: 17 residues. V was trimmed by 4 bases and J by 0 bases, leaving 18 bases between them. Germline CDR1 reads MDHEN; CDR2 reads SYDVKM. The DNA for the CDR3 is TGTGCCAGCAGTTCACCGGGGGTAGCCGGGGCTAACTATGGCTACACCTTC. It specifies CASSSPGVAGANYGYTF.